The TCR beta chain under discussion was sequenced for a study of blood T cell repertoires in COVID-19. TCRdb's table, derived via immunoSEQ multiplex PCR, lists solely in-frame clones and lacks some. This table holds a few hundred thousand clones, about 88% found once. Trimming removed 4 bases at V and 2 bases at J, with 8 bases between. The germline CDR1 and CDR2 sequences are SGHTA and FQGNSA. The CDR3 length is 13 residues. The chain couples TRBV7-2 to TRBJ2-5, with D perhaps matching TRBD2 (5 bases). The sample taken for sequencing was peripheral blood. The clonotype was recovered from a man in his late teens or twenties with active or convalescent COVID-19. The CDR3 bases are TGTGCCAGCAGCTCCGGGGTTCAAGAGACCCAGTACTTC. Translated, it gives CASSSGVQETQYF.